The 32 T cell receptor beta chains listed next were all sequenced from one sample in a study of liver allograft versus peripheral blood T cells (dated by TCRdb to the early 2020s). For the wider study: The study compared T cell receptor repertoires found within transplanted livers against repertoires in the peripheral blood of liver transplant recipients.

Sequencing was carried out with an Illumina MiSeq. Clones were called with MiXCR by TCRdb after fastp trimmed the public reads at Q25, and only in-frame beta chains were retained. Rows with one shared CDR3 protein collapse into an entry with the most common genes and DNA. The sample profile shows approximately 1,200 distinct CDR3 sequences; about 17% of them were found once. Less than 25% of the sample belongs to the ten largest clones. Source of these receptors: a human patient who had a liver transplant. After transplantation, some T cells may belong to the graft donor instead of the recipient.

This clonotype is categorized as medium-sized (0.01 to 0.1%). This chain connects TRBV29-1 to TRBJ2-7; 9 nucleotides agree with TRBD1. V gave up 4 bases and J gave up 4 bases; unmatched junction bases: 2. CDR3 length: 12 residues. CDR1 is SQVTM and CDR2 is ANQGSEA in the germline V gene. CDR3 nucleotides: TGCAGCGTTGCGGGACAGGGTTACGAGCAGTACTTC. Translating it yields CSVAGQGYEQYF.

This clonotype is judged large. The rearrangement uses TRBV29-1 and TRBJ2-7; TRBD1 aligns across 9 bases. The CDR3 is made up of 16 amino acids. Germline CDR1 is SQVTM and CDR2 is ANQGSEA. The V segment lost 0 bases and the J segment 7 bases; nucleotides outside the gene matches: 13. The CDR3 DNA follows: TGCAGCGTTGAAGATAGCACTTGGGACAGGGTGGGAGAGCAGTACTTC. Its translation: CSVEDSTWDRVGEQYF.

This clonotype is termed medium-sized (0.01 to 0.1%). This sequence joins TRBV5-6 and TRBJ2-7; TRBD2 matches 15 bases. V trimming: 4 bases; J trimming: 1 base; junction bases outside the gene matches: 9. The CDR3 consists of 18 residues. Germline assignment: CDR1 SGHDT and CDR2 YYEEEE. Written as DNA, the CDR3 is TGTGCCAGCAGCCCGGGACTAGCGGGAGGTGGGTTTTCCTACGAGCAGTACTTC. This encodes CASSPGLAGGGFSYEQYF.

By sample fraction, this clonotype is medium-sized (0.01 to 0.1%). The chain combines TRBV27 with TRBJ2-7; 11 bases map to TRBD2. Trimming removed 2 bases from V and 4 bases from J; junction bases left unmatched: 4. The CDR3 length is 15 residues. Germline V CDR1 and CDR2: MNHEY, SMNVEV (reference sequence). The CDR3 bases are TGTGCCAGCAGTTTAGGGGCTAGCGGGGGGTACGAGCAGTACTTC. Amino acid sequence: CASSLGASGGYEQYF.

There are a few counts of this clonotype. The chain has TRBV25-1 and TRBJ2-1; D unresolved. Germline V gene lookup returns CDR1 MGHDK and CDR2 SYGVNS. Trimming took 3 bases from V and 7 from J, leaving 7 bases between them. The CDR3 runs to 12 residues. CDR3 in DNA: TGTGCCAGCAGTGACGGGTGGAATGAGCAGTTCTTC. Protein sequence: CASSDGWNEQFF. Filled out from reference TRBV25-1 and TRBJ2-1, the complete variable domain reads EADIYQTPRYLVIGTGKKITLECSQTMGHDKMYWYQQDPGMELHLIHYSYGVNSTEKGDLSSESTVSRIRTEHFPLTLESARPSHTSQYLCASSDGWNEQFFGPGTRLTVL.

The chain carries TRBV5-6 and TRBJ2-7; D may be TRBD2 (5 bases). CDR1 is SGHDT, CDR2 YYEEEE, per germline. V lost 4 bases to trimming and J lost 3 bases, with 5 bases between them. The CDR3 extends over 11 amino acids. CDR3 amino acids: CASSEGYEQYF. In nucleotides, the CDR3 is TGTGCCAGCAGCGAGGGCTACGAGCAGTACTTC. Filled out from reference TRBV5-6 and TRBJ2-7, the complete variable domain reads DAGVTQSPTHLIKTRGQQVTLRCSPKSGHDTVSWYQQALGQGPQFIFQYYEEEERQRGNFPDRFSGHQFPNYSSELNVNALLLGDSALYLCASSEGYEQYFGPGTRLTVT.

In its sample, this clonotype ranks as large. V and J are TRBV24-1 and TRBJ2-1; 11 bases agree with TRBD2. CDR1 is KGHDR, CDR2 SFDVKD, per germline. The CDR3 has 16 amino acids. Trimming took 4 bases from V and 4 from J; bases not matched to a gene: 5. The chain's CDR3 is CATSERTSGFYNEQFF. In nucleotides, the CDR3 is TGTGCCACCAGTGAGAGGACTAGCGGGTTTTACAATGAGCAGTTCTTC.

This clonotype is medium-sized (0.01 to 0.1%). The CDR3 sequence: CASSLDRAANYGYTF. Written as DNA, the CDR3 is TGTGCCAGCAGCTTAGACAGGGCAGCTAACTATGGCTACACCTTC. This chain joins TRBV27 and TRBJ1-2; TRBD1 agrees at 7 bases. The CDR3 totals 15 residues. CDR1 is MNHEY, CDR2 SMNVEV, per germline (reference sequence). The junction had 7 bases not matched to a gene; V was cut back by 6 bases and J by 0 bases.

This clonotype counts as medium-sized. The chain joins TRBV6-5 to TRBJ2-3; D gene ambiguous. This CDR3 spans 15 amino acids. Trimming stripped 0 bases from V and 4 bases from J, with 11 bases between. Germline CDR1 reads MNHEY; CDR2 reads SVGAGI. The chain's CDR3 is CASSYSIRIADTQYF. The CDR3 DNA follows: TGTGCCAGCAGTTACTCGATCCGGATAGCAGATACGCAGTATTTT.

By share of the sample, this clonotype is medium-sized. The chain combines TRBV5-4 with TRBJ1-1; tentatively, D is TRBD1 (5 bases). Per the germline V gene, CDR1 is SGHNT and CDR2 is YYREEE (reference sequence). The germline V and J ends were trimmed by 0 bases and 2 bases, with 11 bases remaining between them. The CDR3 runs to 15 residues. CDR3 in amino acids: CASSLDRRGNTEAFF. The CDR3 DNA reads TGTGCCAGCAGCTTGGACAGAAGGGGAAACACTGAAGCTTTCTTT.

Written as DNA, the CDR3 is TGCGCCAGCAGTCCAACAGGGGGCCATGGCTACACCTTC. As protein: CASSPTGGHGYTF. The chain uses TRBV5-1 and TRBJ1-2, with 9 positions matching TRBD1. V shed 5 bases and J 6 bases; nucleotides not matched to a gene: 5. Germline CDR1 SGHRS, CDR2 YFSETQ. This CDR3 has 13 amino acids. Supplemented by reference TRBV5-1 and TRBJ1-2, the full variable domain reads KAGVTQTPRYLIKTRGQQVTLSCSPISGHRSVSWYQQTPGQGLQFLFEYFSETQRNKGNFPGRFSGRQFSNSRSEMNVSTLELGDSALYLCASSPTGGHGYTFGSGTRLTVV.

Relative to its sample, this clonotype is medium-sized (0.01 to 0.1%). J is TRBJ2-7 and V is TRBV9; possible D gene TRBD2, 6 bases. The V end lost 0 bases, the J end lost 0 bases, and 10 bases lay between the germline ends. The CDR3 consists of 15 residues. In germline, CDR1 is SGDLS, CDR2 YYNGEE. The CDR3 DNA sequence: TGTGCCAGCAGCGTAGGGGACTCCAGCTCCTACGAGCAGTACTTC. As protein: CASSVGDSSSYEQYF.

This clonotype was detected a few times. The chain has TRBV5-1 and TRBJ2-1, with TRBD2 matching over 9 bases. Trimming removed 1 base from V and 7 bases from J; junction bases left unmatched: 9. The V gene's germline CDR1 is SGHRS and CDR2 YFSETQ. The CDR3 has 16 amino acids. The CDR3 sequence: CASSLSSAGGVNEQFF. CDR3 sequence (DNA): TGCGCCAGCAGCTTGAGTTCGGCGGGGGGGGTGAATGAGCAGTTCTTC.

The V gene is TRBV9, the J gene TRBJ2-7; D might be TRBD2 (6 bases). Deletions cut 3 bases from V and 2 bases from J, with 12 bases between. CDR1 SGDLS and CDR2 YYNGEE come from the germline V gene. CDR3 length: 14 residues. The CDR3 sequence: CASSGGTGPYEQYF. In DNA form, the CDR3 reads TGTGCCAGCAGCGGTGGGACTGGCCCCTACGAGCAGTACTTC.

This clonotype is large (0.1 to 1%) in the sample. The chain couples TRBV27 to TRBJ2-7; a weak D match, TRBD1 (6 bases). The CDR3 totals 14 residues. V lost 5 bases, J lost 6 bases, and 17 bases lay in between. Looked up from germline, CDR1 is MNHEY and CDR2 is SMNVEV (reference sequence). CDR3 DNA: TGTGCCAGCAGTGGGGGCAGGGGATCGTCCGAGCAGTACTTC. This sequence encodes CASSGGRGSSEQYF.

This clonotype is deemed large. This sequence joins TRBV9 and TRBJ2-4, with D tentatively TRBD2 (7 bases). The CDR3 is made up of 15 amino acids. CDR1 is SGDLS, CDR2 YYNGEE, per germline. V was shortened by 4 bases and J by 5 bases, with 16 bases between the two germline ends. The CDR3 here is CASSTLGGAQNIQYF. CDR3 bases: TGTGCCAGCAGCACCTTGGGGGGGGCCCAAAACATTCAGTACTTC.

The chain joins TRBV5-1 to TRBJ1-1; D is unclear. Germline lookup yields CDR1 SGHRS and CDR2 YFSETQ. The CDR3 extends over 12 amino acids. Between the trimmed V and J ends, which lost 6 bases and 8 bases, there was a span of 14 bases. CDR3 sequence reads: CASKFSGGEAFF. In DNA form, the CDR3 reads TGCGCCAGCAAGTTTTCTGGCGGAGAAGCTTTCTTT.

The rearrangement joins TRBV25-1 to TRBJ1-4; D ambiguous. The CDR3 contains 12 residues. V lost 5 bases to trimming and J lost 0 bases, with 1 base between them. The germline V gene encodes CDR1 MGHDK and CDR2 SYGVNS. This CDR3 reads CASSPTNEKLFF. In nucleotides, the CDR3 is TGTGCCAGCAGTCCAACTAATGAAAAACTGTTTTTT.

By share, this clonotype counts as large (0.1 to 1%). V and J are TRBV13 and TRBJ1-5; 7 nucleotides line up with TRBD1. Looked up from germline, CDR1 is PRHDT and CDR2 is FYEKMQ (reference sequence). V was pared by 0 bases and J by 4 bases, with 3 bases of the junction left unmatched. The CDR3 sequence is 15 residues long. CDR3 protein: CASSLGRQGNQPQHF. CDR3 coding DNA: TGTGCCAGCAGCTTAGGCCGACAGGGAAATCAGCCCCAGCATTTT.

This clonotype is large (0.1 to 1%) by share. V is TRBV27 and J is TRBJ1-6; D is ambiguous. The CDR3 spans 16 residues. The germline CDR1 and CDR2 sequences are MNHEY and SMNVEV (reference sequence). Trimming stripped 5 bases from V and 4 bases from J, with 15 bases between. CDR3 in DNA: TGTGCCAGCAGTACCACCCCAGGCGGTTATAATTCACCCCTCCACTTT. It specifies CASSTTPGGYNSPLHF.

Only a few counts were recorded for this clonotype. The V call is TRBV25-1, the J call TRBJ2-3; D not certain. This CDR3 comprises 16 residues. Trimming took off 1 base at V and 0 bases at J, with 11 bases between the two ends. Per the germline V gene, CDR1 is MGHDK and CDR2 is SYGVNS. The DNA of the CDR3 is TGTGCCAGCAGTGAATTCCCCACAACTAGCACAGATACGCAGTATTTT. Residues: CASSEFPTTSTDTQYF. The variable domain in full, with the rest retrieved from reference TRBV25-1 and TRBJ2-3, is EADIYQTPRYLVIGTGKKITLECSQTMGHDKMYWYQQDPGMELHLIHYSYGVNSTEKGDLSSESTVSRIRTEHFPLTLESARPSHTSQYLCASSEFPTTSTDTQYFGPGTRLTVL.

This clonotype is termed large (0.1 to 1%). V gene TRBV27 combines with J gene TRBJ2-3; 8 bases are a match to TRBD1. Germline values: CDR1 MNHEY, CDR2 SMNVEV (reference sequence). V gave up 0 bases and J gave up 1 base; unmatched junction bases: 9. CDR3 length: 18 residues. The chain's CDR3 is CASSLSATATGGTDTQYF. DNA of the CDR3: TGTGCCAGCAGTTTATCGGCAACGGCGACAGGGGGCACAGATACGCAGTATTTT.

A remark on this clonotype: A far larger clone is off by one base, so a read error is likely. The chain couples TRBV6-2 or TRBV6-3 to TRBJ2-7; D not resolved. The end of the DNA aligns better with TRBJ1-2, so the J call may be wrong. Looked up from germline, CDR1 is MNHEY and CDR2 is SVGEGT. The CDR3 has 11 amino acids. The CDR3 nucleotides read TGTGCCAGCAGTTACTCGTCCGGCTACACCTTC. Translating it yields CASSYSSGYTF.

The CDR3 is CASSTGDYEQYF. Written as DNA, the CDR3 is TGCGCCAGCAGCACGGGGGACTACGAGCAGTACTTC. V usage is TRBV5-1 and J usage is TRBJ2-7, with TRBD2 as a possible D gene (6 bases). Trimming took off 4 bases at V and 3 bases at J, with 8 bases between the two ends. The germline V gene has CDR1 SGHRS and CDR2 YFSETQ. CDR3 length: 12 residues.

Sample share makes this clonotype medium-sized (0.01 to 0.1%). The J gene is TRBJ1-2, the V gene TRBV5-1; TRBD1 matches 8 bases. Germline CDR1 is SGHRS and CDR2 is YFSETQ. The trim removed 0 bases at V and 2 bases at J, leaving 9 bases unmatched. There are 17 residues in the CDR3. The CDR3 nucleotides are TGCGCCAGCAGCTTGGGCGGGACAGGCCTGGGGAACTATGGCTACACCTTC. It codes for CASSLGGTGLGNYGYTF.

This clonotype counts as medium-sized. This chain uses TRBV5-6 with TRBJ1-1, with D uncertain. This CDR3 is built from 13 residues. Germline V lookup: CDR1 SGHDT, CDR2 YYEEEE. The V and J ends lost 0 bases and 1 base respectively, with 4 bases between them. The CDR3 nucleotides read TGTGCCAGCAGCTTGGGTAAGAACACTGAAGCTTTCTTT. As protein: CASSLGKNTEAFF.

This clonotype has only a few counts. The chain recombines TRBV12-3 or TRBV12-4 with TRBJ2-3; D possibly corresponds to TRBD1 (5 bases). The CDR3 covers 15 residues. V was clipped by 3 bases and J by 5 bases, with 15 bases between them. The DNA of the CDR3 is TGTGCCAGCAGTTTTATTCTGGGGCGCGGAGATACGCAGTATTTT. Its translation: CASSFILGRGDTQYF.

This clonotype is labeled medium-sized (0.01 to 0.1%). The chain combines TRBV9 with TRBJ2-1; 7 positions match TRBD1. The junction had 3 bases not matched to a gene; V was cut back by 4 bases and J by 2 bases. The CDR3 runs 14 residues. From germline, CDR1 is SGDLS and CDR2 YYNGEE. The DNA of the CDR3 is TGTGCCAGCAGCCCAGGGACAGCCTACAATGAGCAGTTCTTC. This codes for CASSPGTAYNEQFF.

In this sample, this clonotype is medium-sized. The J gene is TRBJ2-1, the V gene TRBV27, with 11 nucleotides matching TRBD2. This CDR3 is built from 15 residues. The germline V gene has CDR1 MNHEY and CDR2 SMNVEV (reference sequence). J gave up 3 bases and V 7 bases, and 5 bases lay outside the gene matches. CDR3 sequence reads: CASTFLAGGYNEQFF. As DNA, the CDR3 is TGTGCCAGCACCTTCCTAGCGGGAGGCTACAATGAGCAGTTCTTC.

Judged by abundance, this clonotype is medium-sized (0.01 to 0.1%). The chain links TRBV6-6 to TRBJ2-7; D gene unclear. Germline CDR1 reads MNHNY; CDR2 reads SVGAGI (reference sequence). The length of the CDR3 is 17 residues. V lost 2 bases and J 3 bases, leaving 20 bases between the germline ends. For the CDR3, the DNA is TGTGCCAGCAGTTACCCGCCGGCGTACCAAAACCACTACGAGCAGTACTTC. This sequence encodes CASSYPPAYQNHYEQYF.

This clonotype was seen only a few times. This rearrangement joins TRBV12-3 or TRBV12-4 to TRBJ2-5, with a weak D call TRBD1 (5 bases). The CDR3 runs 13 residues. Trimming removed 6 bases from V and 1 base from J, with 9 bases in between. CDR3 coding DNA: TGTGCCAGCAGCCTTCAGGGCCAAGAGACCCAGTACTTC. Amino acid sequence: CASSLQGQETQYF.

By sample fraction, this clonotype is medium-sized. V and J are TRBV27 and TRBJ2-7, with D hard to call. V was pared by 3 bases and J by 0 bases, with 9 bases between. Germline loops: CDR1 MNHEY, CDR2 SMNVEV (reference sequence). CDR3 size: 14 residues. DNA of the CDR3: TGTGCCAGCAGTTTGGAAGGAAGCTCCTACGAGCAGTACTTC. Encoded protein: CASSLEGSSYEQYF.